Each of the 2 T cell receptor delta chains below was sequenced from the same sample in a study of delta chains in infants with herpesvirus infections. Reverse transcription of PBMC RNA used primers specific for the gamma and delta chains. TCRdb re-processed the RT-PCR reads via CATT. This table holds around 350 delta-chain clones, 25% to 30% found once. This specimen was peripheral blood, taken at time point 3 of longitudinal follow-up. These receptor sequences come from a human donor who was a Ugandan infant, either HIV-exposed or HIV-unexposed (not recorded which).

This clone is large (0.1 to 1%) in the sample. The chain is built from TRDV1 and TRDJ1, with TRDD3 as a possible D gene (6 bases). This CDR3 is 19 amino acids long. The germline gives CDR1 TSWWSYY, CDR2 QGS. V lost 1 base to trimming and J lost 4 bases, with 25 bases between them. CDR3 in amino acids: CALGEPWSGLRPGDDKLIF. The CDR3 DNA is TGTGCTCTTGGGGAACCTTGGAGTGGGCTACGACCGGGGGACGATAAACTCATCTTT.

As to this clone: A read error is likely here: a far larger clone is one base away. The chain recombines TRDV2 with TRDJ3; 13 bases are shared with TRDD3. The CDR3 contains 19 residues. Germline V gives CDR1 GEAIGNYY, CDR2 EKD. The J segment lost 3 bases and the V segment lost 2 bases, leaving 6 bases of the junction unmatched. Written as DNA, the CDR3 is TGTGCCTGTGACAAAGTACTGGGGGATACGAGCTGGGACACCCGACAGATGTTTTTC. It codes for CACDKVLGDTSWDTRQMFF.